This TCR beta chain was recorded in a study of T cells in Graves' hyperthyroidism and ophthalmopathy. Details on this clonotype: What it binds is unknown.

Between the trimmed V and J ends, which lost 2 bases and 4 bases, there was a span of 8 bases. Germline V lookup: CDR1 SEHNR, CDR2 FQNEAQ (reference sequence). The CDR3 runs to 13 residues. Overall study results and limits: Most clonotypes expanded in the thyroid (above 0.001) were also present in blood.

Researchers took RNA transcripts and amplified the TCR beta CDR3 regions from them. An initial round of RT-PCR targeting the TCR CDR3 relied on the HTBI primer set. TCRdb independently ran MiXCR on the multiplex PCR reads; one entry per CDR3 protein. In the table there are more than 500,000 distinct CDR3 sequences, 40% to 55% of which are singletons. Sequenced material: peripheral blood or thyroid tissue (not recorded which). This chain uses TRBV7-9 with TRBJ2-5; D remains unclear. This clonotype originated in an adult woman with Graves' disease, either hyperthyroidism or ophthalmopathy (not recorded which). The CDR3 DNA reads TGTGCCAGCAGCTTAACCCTAATAGAGACCCAGTACTTC. Protein product: CASSLTLIETQYF. The whole variable domain, filled in from reference TRBV7-9 and TRBJ2-5, reads DTGVSQNPRHKITKRGQNVTFRCDPISEHNRLYWYRQTLGQGPEFLTYFQNEAQLEKSRLLSDRFSAERPKGSFSTLEIQRTEQGDSAMYLCASSLTLIETQYFGPGTRLLVL.